This T cell receptor beta chain comes out of a study of regulatory T cells in long-lasting Graves disease (dated by TCRdb to the early 2020s). For the wider study: In the newly diagnosed Graves' disease group, patients had been taking antithyroid drugs for less than 3 months. Persistent Graves' disease patients were compared with newly diagnosed Graves' disease patients by peripheral blood TCR sequencing and RNA sequencing. A total of roughly 35 samples were covered by TCR sequencing, comprising roughly 13 persistent and approximately 20 newly diagnosed Graves' disease patients. The study was registered as a clinical trial and conducted in China.

There are many counts of this clonotype. The antigen it binds to is not known. No clone much larger than this one lies a single base away; base qualities are absent. This specimen's time point label, interpreted: newly diagnosed GD, antithyroid drugs for less than 3 months. For both TCR sequencing and RNA sequencing, RNA was extracted from PBMCs in TRIzol. Graves' disease was diagnosed according to American Thyroid Association guidelines. Patients for the study were recruited at an endocrinology department in Xi'an, China. Each patient gave approximately 10 milliliters of peripheral blood, collected in an EDTA anticoagulant tube. Ficoll Paque Plus density gradient separation was used to isolate PBMCs, and no further T cell sorting was done. RNA quality was checked with an Agilent 2100 Bioanalyzer and agarose gel, and concentration with a NanoDrop 2000. The investigation overall reported the following: Persistent disease showed preferential use of TRBV28, TRBJ1-2 and TRBJ2-5, whereas newly diagnosed disease favored TRBV20-1 and TRBJ2-1. Sequencing and analysis were restricted to the TCR beta chain. Compared with newly diagnosed patients, persistent Graves' disease patients had lower TCR Shannon entropy and fewer highly expanded clones, which suggests clonal expansion. The authors acknowledged the small sample size as a limitation that may reduce accuracy. A larger number of public clonotypes was shared among persistent patients (approximately 2,500) than among newly diagnosed patients (around 970). Peripheral blood alone was examined, since thyroid tissue, which constituted the primary lesion, could not be accessed.

Library preparation used multiplex PCR. For sequencing, an Illumina HiSeq 4000 was employed. To build TCR beta libraries, CDR3 regions were amplified by Arm-PCR using iRepertoire HTBI primers. Before sequencing, the PCR products went through gel purification. On the authors' methods: Gene usage analysis of CDR3 amino acid clonotypes relied on the approximately 68 TRBV and 13 to 15 TRBJ segments identified across samples. COPE and FqMerger were used to merge filtered high-quality paired reads into contigs. Contigs were aligned with BLAST to IMGT TRBV, TRBD and TRBJ reference genes, and CDR3 was defined per IMGT. Highly expanded clones were defined as clonotypes with a frequency above 0.1%. Shannon entropy was used to measure repertoire diversity, and the Gini coefficient was used to measure V-J evenness. A clonotype was considered public if more than one individual shared it. The public reads were quality trimmed at Q25 with fastp and then assembled into clones with MiXCR by TCRdb, keeping productive beta chains. Entries are consolidated by CDR3 protein sequence, retaining the most common genes and DNA. None of the V and J calls come from the authors' own analysis; TCRdb made them. The sample includes roughly 500,000 distinct CDR3 sequences, with 13% observed a single time. The top ten clones comprise roughly a tenth of the sample.

V was cut back by 6 bases and J by 7 bases, leaving a gap of 7 bases between them. Spanning cysteine to phenylalanine, the CDR3 consists of 10 amino acids. Only the CDR3 portion is preserved as DNA: 30 bases, with reading frame beginning at the first base. As encoded in the germline V gene, CDR1 is MDHEN while CDR2 is SYDVKM. Separately, the same data were catalogued under a study of T cells in Graves' hyperthyroidism and ophthalmopathy. The second study also describes: Graves' hyperthyroidism was defined as stable when no progression to ophthalmopathy occurred over 18 months of follow-up. The hyperthyroidism patients were between 18 and 65 years old and newly diagnosed, with a disease duration of less than 2 months. Exclusion was applied to patients with uncontrolled infections, other autoimmune diseases, pregnancy or lactation. Clinical symptoms, serum thyroxine and TRAb, thyroid ultrasound, and orbital computed tomography formed the basis for the diagnoses. The first round of RT-PCR for the TCR CDR3 was performed with the HTBI primer set and the Qiagen OneStep RT-PCR kit. Most expanded thyroid clonotypes (frequency above 0.001) were also found in blood, which suggests that blood repertoires may mirror thyroid immune responses. Ophthalmopathy was separated from stable hyperthyroidism by a 13 V-J signature model, with 85% to 90% sensitivity and 81% to 82% specificity obtained in cross-validation and 80%/75% obtained in testing. During validation, the model predicted progression to ophthalmopathy a median of approximately 7 months ahead of onset, with around 71% sensitivity and 72.22% specificity. A discovery cohort of around 98 patients, 43 with Graves' ophthalmopathy and 55 to 60 with stable Graves' hyperthyroidism, was used to find distinguishing TCR V-J signatures. Whether ophthalmopathy could be predicted prospectively was tested in an independent validation cohort made up of 18 to 20 hyperthyroidism patients plus 17 patients who later progressed to ophthalmopathy. The roughly 94 discovery patients were randomly divided into training and test sets at a 7:3 ratio. The study also compared thyroid tissue and blood T-cell repertoires from five or six Graves' hyperthyroidism patients. Once sampling was done, hyperthyroidism patients were given methimazole at a starting dose of 30 mg daily, whereas ophthalmopathy patients were given high-dose intravenous methylprednisolone. Libraries were constructed in a second round of multiplex PCR, after which size selection and purification were carried out. Libraries were sequenced paired-end with 100 bp reads on an Illumina HiSeq2000. SOAPnuke was used to process the raw data, removing reads that contained adapters or uncalled bases, had a mean Phred below 15, or lacked an exact match to the constant primer or identifier. High-quality paired reads were merged using COPE v1.2.5, and each unique nucleotide sequence was defined as a clonotype. MiTCR v1.1 was used to align the clonotypes against IMGT TRBV, TRBD and TRBJ reference segments. Analysis was restricted to V-J combinations with a frequency above 0.0001, which covered 98% to 99.2% of repertoires. A TCS score was defined as the ratio of F50 (clonal expansion) to E x V (chaos), with BLOSUM62-based TCRdist applied between CDR3 peptides within each V-J. Welch's t-statistics and random forest reduced 450 to 600 V-J features to 10 to 15, which were used in a naive Bayes classifier (R e1071). Sample size was not statistically predetermined, and investigators were not blinded to group allocation. The paper reports TCR Vbeta CDR3 sequencing of some 140 peripheral blood samples: around 41 ophthalmopathy, around 80 hyperthyroidism and approximately 17 progressor patients.

The sequencing used peripheral blood mononuclear cells (PBMCs), collected at new diagnosis, from a patient treated with antithyroid drugs. The V gene is TRBV28 and the J gene is TRBJ2-7; no D segment can be confidently identified. This receptor was obtained from a man aged 25-45 years with Graves disease. Donor details come from another sample of the same person, matched by shared clones. The DNA is as follows: TGTGCCAGCAGCCTGGATGAGCAGTACTTC. Translated, it reads CASSLDEQYF.